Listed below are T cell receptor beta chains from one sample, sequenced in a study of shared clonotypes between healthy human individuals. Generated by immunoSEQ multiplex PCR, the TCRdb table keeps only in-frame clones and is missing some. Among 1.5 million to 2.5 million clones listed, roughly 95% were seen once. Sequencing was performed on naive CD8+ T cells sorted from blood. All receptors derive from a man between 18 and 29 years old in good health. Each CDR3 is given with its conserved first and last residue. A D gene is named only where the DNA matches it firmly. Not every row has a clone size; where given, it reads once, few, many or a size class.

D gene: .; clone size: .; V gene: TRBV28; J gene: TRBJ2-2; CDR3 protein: CAITGGELFF; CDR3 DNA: TGTGCCATTACGGGGGGGGAGCTGTTTTTT
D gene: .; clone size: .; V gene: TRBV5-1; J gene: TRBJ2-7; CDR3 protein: CASSFGPGYEQYF; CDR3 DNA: TGCGCCAGCAGCTTTGGCCCCGGCTACGAGCAGTACTTC
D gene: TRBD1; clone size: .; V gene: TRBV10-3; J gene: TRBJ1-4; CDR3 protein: CAISESGQGGEKLFF; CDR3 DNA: TGTGCCATCAGTGAGTCGGGACAGGGAGGGGAAAAACTGTTTTTT
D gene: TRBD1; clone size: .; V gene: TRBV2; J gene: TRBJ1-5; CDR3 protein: CASRPGQGNQPQHF; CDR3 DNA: TGTGCCAGCAGACCGGGACAGGGCAATCAGCCCCAGCATTTT
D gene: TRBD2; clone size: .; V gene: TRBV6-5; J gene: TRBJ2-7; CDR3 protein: CASSLGLAPVYEQYF; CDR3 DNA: TGTGCCAGCAGTTTGGGACTAGCGCCCGTCTACGAGCAGTACTTC
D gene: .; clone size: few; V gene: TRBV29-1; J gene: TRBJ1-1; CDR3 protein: CSVGVPGKDEAFF; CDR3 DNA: TGCAGCGTTGGAGTTCCAGGGAAAGATGAAGCTTTCTTT
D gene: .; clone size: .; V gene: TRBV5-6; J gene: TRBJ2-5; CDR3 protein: CASSSQSGWKEQETQYF; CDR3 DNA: TGTGCCAGCAGCTCTCAATCGGGTTGGAAGGAACAAGAGACCCAGTACTTC
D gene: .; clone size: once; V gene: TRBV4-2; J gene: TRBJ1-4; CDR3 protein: CASSERIQGIQPSNEKLFF; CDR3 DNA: TGTGCCAGCAGCGAGCGCATTCAGGGTATCCAACCTTCTAATGAAAAACTGTTTTTT
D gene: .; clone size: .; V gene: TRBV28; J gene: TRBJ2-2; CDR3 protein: CASSLGFGGELFF; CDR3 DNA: TGTGCCAGCAGCCTGGGGTTCGGCGGGGAGCTGTTTTTT
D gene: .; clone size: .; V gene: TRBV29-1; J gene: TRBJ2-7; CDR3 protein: CSVNFPEDYEQYF; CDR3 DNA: TGCAGCGTTAACTTCCCTGAGGACTACGAGCAGTACTTC
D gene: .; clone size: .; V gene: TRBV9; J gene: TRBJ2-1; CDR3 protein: CASSEQSPSRGITYNEQFF; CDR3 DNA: TGTGCCAGCAGCGAACAAAGTCCATCTCGCGGGATAACCTACAATGAGCAGTTCTTC
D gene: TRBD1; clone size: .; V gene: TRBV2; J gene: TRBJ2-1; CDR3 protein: CASGGQGAYNEQFF; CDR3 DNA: TGTGCCAGCGGCGGACAGGGGGCCTACAATGAGCAGTTCTTC
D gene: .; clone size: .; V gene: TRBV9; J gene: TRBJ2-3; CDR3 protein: CASSPRDGSTDTQYF; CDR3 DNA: TGTGCCAGCAGCCCCCGGGACGGAAGCACAGATACGCAGTATTTT
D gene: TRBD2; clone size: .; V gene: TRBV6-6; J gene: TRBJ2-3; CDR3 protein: CASKAGASDTQYF; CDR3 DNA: TGTGCCAGCAAAGCGGGAGCCTCAGATACGCAGTATTTT
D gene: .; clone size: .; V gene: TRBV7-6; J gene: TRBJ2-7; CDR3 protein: CASSSPGTSNEQYF; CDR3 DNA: TGTGCCAGCAGCTCGCCCGGGACATCAAACGAGCAGTACTTC
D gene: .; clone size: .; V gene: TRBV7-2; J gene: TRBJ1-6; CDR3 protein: CASSPYRDPEVYNSPLHF; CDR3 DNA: TGTGCCAGCAGCCCGTACCGGGATCCGGAGGTTTATAATTCACCCCTCCACTTT